One TCR beta chain is described in this entry. Its antigen is still unknown. This sample stems from a study of blood T cells in healthy people across ages. Sample-barcoded 5' priming and a J-beta primer mix drove a second PCR of roughly 6 to 12 cycles. Every individual sample yielded 2.5 million or more paired-end reads (each containing CDR3). Each CDR3 protein is one row after TCRdb ran MiXCR on the 5' RACE reads. This sample has over 1,500,000 distinct CDR3 sequences, with around half found just once. The trim removed 4 bases at V and 6 bases at J, leaving 3 bases unmatched. Germline lookup yields CDR1 MGHRA and CDR2 YSYEKL. CDR3 length: 15 residues. The study, taken as a whole, reports: Naive T cell percentage by flow cytometry tracked strongly with beta diversity. The long-lived group displayed more naive CD4+ cells, plus higher diversity, than the aged donors did.

The receptor comes from a woman aged 40 to 50 in good health. Material: blood. This chain connects TRBV4-1 to TRBJ2-1; TRBD2 matches at 13 bases. CDR3 protein: CASSPWTSGSNEQFF. Written as DNA, the CDR3 is TGCGCCAGCAGCCCCTGGACTAGCGGGAGCAATGAGCAGTTCTTC.